Below, 18 T cell receptor beta chains from the same sample are listed, as sequenced in a study of blood T cells in healthy people across ages (dated by TCRdb to between 2014 and 2016). The library was prepared using 5' RACE. The reads were generated on an Illumina HiSeq 2500. The second PCR ran for about 6 to 12 cycles and used a J-beta primer mix along with a sample-barcoded 5' primer. TCRdb ran its own pipeline on the public reads, namely fastp trimming at Q25 and MiXCR clone calling, and kept in-frame beta chains. CDR3 protein sequences are deduplicated, and each keeps its most common genes and DNA. The sample table shows about 760,000 distinct CDR3 sequences, and approximately 60% are seen once. The top ten clones comprise about 26% of the sample. The sample consisted of blood. These receptors all come from a man aged 40-55 years in good health.

V usage is TRBV3-1 and J usage is TRBJ1-4; weak D call: TRBD1 (6 bases). The CDR3 is made up of 15 amino acids. Per the germline V gene, CDR1 is LGHDT and CDR2 is YNNKEL (reference sequence). V lost 4 bases and J lost 8, with 17 bases in between. The CDR3 protein is CASSLETGLREKLFF. CDR3 bases: TGTGCCAGCAGCCTTGAGACAGGCCTGAGGGAAAAACTGTTTTTT.

This clonotype was seen more than once but under ten times. The V gene is TRBV9, the J gene TRBJ2-3; D gene uncertain. V was trimmed by 0 bases and J by 0 bases, leaving 14 bases between them. Germline V CDR1 and CDR2: SGDLS, YYNGEE. This CDR3 comprises 17 residues. The CDR3 DNA follows: TGTGCCAGCAGCGTAGAAGCGCCTAGTGCCAGCACAGATACGCAGTATTTT. Its protein product is CASSVEAPSASTDTQYF.

V gene TRBV4-2 combines with J gene TRBJ1-1; tentatively, D is TRBD1 (5 bases). Per the germline V gene, CDR1 is LGHNA and CDR2 is YNFKEQ. CDR3 length: 13 amino acids. The V end was cut by 3 bases, the J end by 6 bases, with 11 bases between. This CDR3 reads CASSQGGEAEAFF. The CDR3 DNA reads TGTGCCAGCAGCCAGGGGGGGGAGGCTGAAGCTTTCTTT.

The count of this clonotype is one. The gene calls are TRBV20-1 and TRBJ2-1; D is possibly TRBD1 or TRBD2 (5 bases each). The V end was cut by 3 bases, the J end by 9 bases, with 27 bases between. Germline CDR1 is DFQATT and CDR2 is SNEGSKA (reference sequence). The CDR3 loop spans 17 amino acids. The CDR3 here is CSARPSEGFRAATEQFF. The CDR3 nucleotides read TGCAGTGCTAGGCCGAGTGAGGGGTTTAGAGCGGCGACTGAGCAGTTCTTC.

This sequence joins TRBV18 and TRBJ1-1; the D gene is possibly TRBD1 (5 bases). This CDR3 spans 14 amino acids. With 6 bases removed from V and 5 bases from J, the gap between germline ends came to 16 bases. Germline V gene data show CDR1 as KGHSH and CDR2 as LQKENI. CDR3 protein: CASSQGRVGTEAFF. The CDR3 DNA follows: TGTGCCAGCTCGCAGGGACGCGTAGGGACTGAAGCTTTCTTT.

The chain has TRBV2 and TRBJ1-6; D gene ambiguous. Germline-derived CDR1 and CDR2 are SNHLY and FYNNEI. V lost 6 bases and J 8 bases, leaving 14 bases between the germline ends. The CDR3 totals 14 residues. The CDR3 DNA reads TGTGCCAGCAGAGGCCGGACCTACGATTCACCCCTCCACTTT. This sequence encodes CASRGRTYDSPLHF.

V is TRBV2 and J is TRBJ1-6; D call uncertain. CDR1 SNHLY and CDR2 FYNNEI come from the germline V gene. This CDR3 has 16 residues. V was cut by 4 bases and J by 6 bases, with 16 bases left in between. CDR3 loop: CASSVAGRSGNSPLHF. CDR3 bases: TGTGCCAGCAGTGTTGCGGGTCGCAGCGGTAATTCACCCCTCCACTTT.

The genes are TRBV18 and TRBJ2-2; no clear D. The CDR3 is 15 amino acids. V lost 3 bases to trimming and J lost 1 base, with 9 bases between them. Germline V gene data show CDR1 as KGHSH and CDR2 as LQKENI. The CDR3 region has the DNA TGTGCCAGCTCACCCGAGTCAGGGAACACCGGGGAGCTGTTTTTT. Translating gives CASSPESGNTGELFF. Full variable domain (rest looked up from reference TRBV18 and TRBJ2-2): NAGVMQNPRHLVRRRGQEARLRCSPMKGHSHVYWYRQLPEEGLKFMVYLQKENIIDESGMPKERFSAEFPKEGPSILRIQQVVRGDSAAYFCASSPESGNTGELFFGEGSRLTVL.

The chain joins TRBV20-1 to TRBJ2-1, with a possible D match to TRBD2 (6 bases). The CDR3 is 13 amino acids. CDR1 and CDR2 (germline): DFQATT, SNEGSKA (reference sequence). The V end lost 1 base, the J end lost 2 bases, and 6 bases lay between the germline ends. The CDR3 DNA follows: TGCAGTGCTAGAGGGACTACCTACAATGAGCAGTTCTTC. It specifies CSARGTTYNEQFF.

J is TRBJ1-6 and V is TRBV5-1; 9 bases are shared with TRBD1. Unmatched junction bases numbered 10, after V lost 4 bases and J lost 8 bases. Germline CDR1 SGHRS, CDR2 YFSETQ. The CDR3 totals 16 residues. CDR3 bases: TGCGCCAGCAGCGTGTCCGGGACAGGGATCGATTCACCCCTCCACTTT. It codes for CASSVSGTGIDSPLHF.

This clonotype was seen a few times. The chain is built from TRBV20-1 and TRBJ2-7; 9 bases are shared with TRBD2. The germline gives CDR1 DFQATT, CDR2 SNEGSKA (reference sequence). The CDR3 contains 15 residues. The trim removed 4 bases at V and 2 bases at J, leaving 9 bases unmatched. In DNA form, the CDR3 reads TGCAGTGCTACCCCCCTTAGCGGGAGTCCCTACGAGCAGTACTTC. Its translation is CSATPLSGSPYEQYF.

At least ten counts were recorded for this clonotype. CDR3 in DNA: TGCAGCGTTACAGGGAACACTGAAGCTTTCTTT. Translated: CSVTGNTEAFF. The V and J genes are TRBV29-1 and TRBJ1-1; D might be TRBD1 (5 bases). Trimming pared 5 bases from V and 1 base from J, leaving 5 bases between. Germline values: CDR1 SQVTM, CDR2 ANQGSEA. The CDR3 is 11 amino acids.

This clonotype was found a few times. V gene TRBV9 combines with J gene TRBJ2-3, with D hard to call. The CDR3 consists of 15 residues. The V end lost 0 bases, the J end lost 0 bases, and 8 bases lay between the germline ends. CDR1 and CDR2 (germline): SGDLS, YYNGEE. CDR3 protein: CASSVASTSTDTQYF. The CDR3 coding sequence is TGTGCCAGCAGCGTAGCTTCTACTAGCACAGATACGCAGTATTTT.

The V call is TRBV29-1, the J call TRBJ1-5; D remains ambiguous. Germline CDR1 SQVTM, CDR2 ANQGSEA. The CDR3 has 13 residues. The germline V and J ends were trimmed by 4 bases and 4 bases, with 11 bases remaining between them. CDR3 loop: CSVGSLANQPQHF. As DNA, the CDR3 is TGCAGCGTTGGCAGTTTAGCGAATCAGCCCCAGCATTTT.

This chain uses TRBV3-1 with TRBJ1-2; 7 bases agree with TRBD1. Per germline, CDR1 LGHDT and CDR2 YNNKEL (reference sequence). The CDR3 loop spans 15 amino acids. After removal of 2 bases from V and 1 base from J, the junction contained 4 bases not matched to a gene. In DNA, the CDR3 is TGTGCCAGCAGCCAACGGACAGGTTTTAACTATGGCTACACCTTC. Its protein product is CASSQRTGFNYGYTF.

V usage is TRBV6-6 and J usage is TRBJ2-5, with D possibly TRBD2 on 5 matching bases. V was clipped by 0 bases and J by 5 bases, with 10 bases between them. The CDR3 consists of 14 residues. Per the germline V gene, CDR1 is MNHNY and CDR2 is SVGAGI (reference sequence). The DNA of the CDR3 is TGTGCCAGCAGTTACTCCGGGGTAGAGGAGACCCAGTACTTC. As protein: CASSYSGVEETQYF.

The chain couples TRBV15 to TRBJ2-7; 7 bases fit TRBD2. Trimming removed 1 base from V and 5 bases from J; junction bases left unmatched: 5. This CDR3 spans 14 amino acids. The germline V gene has CDR1 LNHNV and CDR2 YYDKDF (reference sequence). This chain's CDR3 is CATSRGSGRDEQYF. In DNA, the CDR3 is TGTGCCACCAGCAGAGGTAGTGGGAGGGACGAGCAGTACTTC. Variable domain in full (rest from reference TRBV15 and TRBJ2-7): DAMVIQNPRYQVTQFGKPVTLSCSQTLNHNVMYWYQQKSSQAPKLLFHYYDKDFNNEADTPDNFQSRRPNTSFCFLDIRSPGLGDTAMYLCATSRGSGRDEQYFGPGTRLTVT.

J is TRBJ2-3 and V is TRBV4-3; possible D gene TRBD2, 5 bases. The CDR3 contains 15 residues. V was cut by 2 bases and J by 2 bases, with 11 bases left in between. Germline CDR1 is LGHNA and CDR2 is YSLEER. Here the CDR3 DNA reads TGCGCCAGCAGCCAATACAGCGGACCCACAGATACGCAGTATTTT. Its translation: CASSQYSGPTDTQYF.